This T cell receptor beta chain was sequenced during a study of blood T cell repertoires in COVID-19. On the study more broadly: Sites in the United States, Italy and Spain provided acute and convalescent COVID-19 samples. PBMCs, B-cell-depleted T cells, or T cells were the source of the cDNA or gDNA that made up the material.

In the source study's methods: Amplifying reference gene primers gave estimates of nucleated cell counts. Produced via immunoSEQ multiplex PCR; TCRdb's table is partial and in-frame only. V and J calls and clone size are given by that table; D and trimming were obtained from the DNA. The profile shows approximately 40,000 clones, roughly nine tenths of them singletons. Germline V gene lookup returns CDR1 MDHEN and CDR2 SYDVKM. This CDR3 contains 16 residues. The V and J ends lost 5 bases and 1 base, in that order; junction bases with no gene match: 6. The chain recombines TRBV28 with TRBJ2-2, with TRBD1 matching over 8 bases. Sequencing input: peripheral blood. The sequence derives from a man in his 60s with acute or convalescent COVID-19. The chain's CDR3 is CASSLPGQVNTGELFF. CDR3 bases: TGTGCCAGCAGTCTACCGGGACAGGTGAACACCGGGGAGCTGTTTTTT.